This entry lists 6 T cell receptor beta chains sequenced from one sample in a study of T cells after yellow fever vaccination (dated by TCRdb to between 2019 and 2020). Reading the label with the study, this specimen's treatment or condition is: live attenuated yellow fever vaccine strain. Library preparation used 5' RACE. The sequencer was an Illumina HiSeq 2500. TCRdb reworked the public reads: Q25 trimming with fastp, MiXCR clone assembly, productive beta chains retained. Every distinct CDR3 protein forms one entry, paired with its most common genes and DNA. This sample is represented by approximately 300,000 distinct CDR3 sequences; 10% to 15% of them were singletons. The ten largest clones represent 0.5% to 0.6% of the sample. The sequencing used CD4+ T cells sorted from PBMCs, collected 45 days after the yellow fever booster vaccination. These receptors were obtained from a man aged 25 to 45 who received the YFV17D yellow fever vaccine.

This clonotype has just a few counts. The rearrangement links TRBV29-1 to TRBJ2-1, with 8 bases identical to TRBD1. The germline CDR1 and CDR2 sequences are SQVTM and ANQGSEA. V trimming: 5 bases; J trimming: 7 bases; junction bases outside the gene matches: 4. The CDR3 sequence is 12 residues long. CDR3 amino acids: CSVWDRFNEQFF. For the CDR3, the DNA is TGCAGCGTTTGGGACAGGTTTAATGAGCAGTTCTTC.

This clonotype was picked up a small number of times. This sequence joins TRBV9 and TRBJ1-2; unclear D gene. The CDR3 loop spans 11 amino acids. CDR1 and CDR2 (germline): SGDLS, YYNGEE. V dropped 4 bases and J dropped 6 bases, with 7 bases sitting between them. The CDR3 loop reads CASSSENGYTF. DNA for the CDR3: TGTGCCAGCAGCTCGGAAAATGGCTACACCTTC. Together with reference TRBV9 and TRBJ1-2, the CDR3 gives the full variable domain: DSGVTQTPKHLITATGQRVTLRCSPRSGDLSVYWYQQSLDQGLQFLIQYYNGEERAKGNILERFSAQQFPDLHSELNLSSLELGDSALYFCASSSENGYTFGSGTRLTVV.

The table lists this clonotype with a few counts. The chain uses TRBV30 and TRBJ2-1; the match to TRBD2 covers 10 bases. The V gene's germline CDR1 is GTSNPN and CDR2 SVGIG (reference sequence). The CDR3 has 15 residues. V lost 0 bases to trimming and J lost 4 bases; unmatched junction nucleotides: 3. The CDR3 sequence is CAWSVQLAGYNEQFF. The CDR3 region has the DNA TGTGCCTGGAGTGTACAACTAGCGGGGTACAATGAGCAGTTCTTC.

This sequence joins TRBV18 and TRBJ2-5; D unclear. CDR1 is KGHSH, CDR2 LQKENI, per germline. The CDR3 is made up of 14 amino acids. Trimming pared 3 bases from V and 5 bases from J, leaving 13 bases between. Written as DNA, the CDR3 is TGTGCCAGCTCACCTCCGTCCGGCAGGGAGACCCAGTACTTC. Its protein is CASSPPSGRETQYF.

This chain uses TRBV20-1 with TRBJ2-3; TRBD2 matches at 9 bases. This CDR3 comprises 13 residues. The V gene's germline CDR1 is DFQATT and CDR2 SNEGSKA (reference sequence). Written as DNA, the CDR3 is TGCACCCCCCGGCTAGCGGGAACAGATACGCAGTATTTT. This codes for CTPRLAGTDTQYF.

This clonotype has just a few counts. This chain uses TRBV29-1 with TRBJ2-5; 7 nucleotides align to TRBD1. Trimming at V came to 5 bases and at J to 5 bases, leaving 5 bases not matched to a gene. This CDR3 contains 12 residues. Germline assignment: CDR1 SQVTM and CDR2 ANQGSEA. CDR3 sequence: CSVRQGRETQYF. DNA for the CDR3: TGCAGCGTTCGACAGGGTCGGGAGACCCAGTACTTC.